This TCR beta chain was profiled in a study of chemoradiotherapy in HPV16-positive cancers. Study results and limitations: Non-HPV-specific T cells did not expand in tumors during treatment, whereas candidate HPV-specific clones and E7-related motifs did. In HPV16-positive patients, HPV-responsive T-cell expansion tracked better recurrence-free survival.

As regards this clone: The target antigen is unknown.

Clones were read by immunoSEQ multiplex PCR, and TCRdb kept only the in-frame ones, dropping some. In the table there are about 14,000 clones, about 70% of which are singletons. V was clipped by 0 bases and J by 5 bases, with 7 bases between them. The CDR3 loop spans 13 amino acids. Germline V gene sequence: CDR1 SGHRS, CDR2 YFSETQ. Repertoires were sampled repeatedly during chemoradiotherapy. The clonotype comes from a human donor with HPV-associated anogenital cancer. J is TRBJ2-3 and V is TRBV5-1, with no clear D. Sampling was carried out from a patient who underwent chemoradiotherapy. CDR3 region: CASSLGSEDTQYF. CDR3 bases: TGCGCCAGCAGCTTGGGATCTGAAGATACGCAGTATTTT.